The 29 T cell receptor beta chains below come from one sample, sequenced in a study of human T cells and chemical hapten exposure. Time point noted: pre-sensitization, week 0. The treatment: therapeutic diphenylcyclopropenone sensitization with weekly scalp DPC. A single record per CDR3 protein comes from TCRdb applying MiXCR to the RACE reads. The sample yields under 110,000 distinct CDR3 sequences, approximately 12% seen once. The sample consisted of whole blood, taken in connection with sensitization to the hapten diphenylcyclopropenone (DPC). These receptors were taken from a woman aged 45-65 years with alopecia areata. Some clones in this sample may be carry-over from other donors' samples.

This clonotype has more than one count but fewer than ten. The chain uses TRBV20-1 and TRBJ1-5, with D maybe TRBD1 (6 bases). Looked up from germline, CDR1 is DFQATT and CDR2 is SNEGSKA (reference sequence). This CDR3 spans 12 amino acids. The ends were cut back, 4 bases at V and 6 bases at J, with 10 bases in the middle. CDR3 in DNA: TGCAGTGCTAATCAGGGGTTTCAGCCCCAGCATTTT. Translation gives CSANQGFQPQHF.

This clonotype was counted ten times or more. The CDR3 here is CASSLDIYQPQHF. DNA of the CDR3: TGTGCCAGCAGTTTAGACATTTATCAGCCCCAGCATTTT. The rearrangement joins TRBV12-3 or TRBV12-4 to TRBJ1-5, with unresolved D. The CDR3 extends over 13 amino acids. V was shortened by 1 base and J by 5 bases, with 6 bases between the two germline ends.

Notes on this clonotype: A much larger clone differs by one base, so this may be a read error. This rearrangement joins TRBV6-6 to TRBJ1-3, with D unresolved. Deletions cut 1 base from V and 5 bases from J, with 6 bases between. The CDR3 covers 13 residues. Germline V gene sequence: CDR1 MNHNY, CDR2 SVGAGI (reference sequence). The CDR3 loop is CASSYLMRNTIYF. DNA for the CDR3: TGTGCCAGCAGTTACTTGATGAGAAACACCATATATTTT.

This chain links TRBV18 with TRBJ2-3, with D possibly called TRBD1 or TRBD2 (6 bases each). Trimming shortened V by 1 base and J by 1 base, and 9 bases separated the two germline ends. Germline lookup yields CDR1 KGHSH and CDR2 LQKENI. CDR3 length: 15 residues. CDR3 DNA: TGTGCCAGCTCACCACGGGGGGCGCGCACAGATACGCAGTATTTT. Protein product: CASSPRGARTDTQYF.

This clonotype was seen ten or more times. CDR3 loop: CSASGFTQVYEQYF. In DNA form, the CDR3 reads TGCAGTGCTAGTGGCTTTACTCAGGTTTACGAGCAGTACTTC. The chain employs TRBV20-1 and TRBJ2-7; D gene uncertain. Trimming left V 3 bases short and J 4 bases short, with 16 bases between. The germline V gene encodes CDR1 DFQATT and CDR2 SNEGSKA (reference sequence). CDR3 length equals 14 residues.

This clonotype was observed a few times. This rearrangement joins TRBV24-1 to TRBJ2-2; 7 nucleotides agree with TRBD1. The V gene's germline CDR1 is KGHDR and CDR2 SFDVKD. J lost 4 bases, V lost 6 bases, and 4 bases had no gene match. This CDR3 has 14 amino acids. The CDR3 loop reads CATSRAGGTGELFF. In DNA form, the CDR3 reads TGTGCCACCAGTCGGGCAGGGGGCACCGGGGAGCTGTTTTTT.

This chain connects TRBV12-3 or TRBV12-4 to TRBJ1-3; D remains unclear. The CDR3 spans 14 residues. The V and J ends lost 5 bases and 0 bases respectively, with 8 bases between them. This chain's CDR3 is CASSRQSSGNTIYF. The CDR3 DNA is TGTGCCAGCAGTCGTCAGAGCTCTGGAAACACCATATATTTT.

This clonotype was counted many times. This chain joins TRBV5-1 and TRBJ2-7; possibly TRBD1 for D (6 bases). V shed 2 bases and J shed 3 bases, with 18 bases lying between them. The CDR3 sequence is 16 residues long. Germline V gene lookup returns CDR1 SGHRS and CDR2 YFSETQ. This CDR3 is CASSLSVGAEVYEQYF. The CDR3 region has the DNA TGCGCCAGCAGCTTATCGGTGGGGGCGGAAGTCTACGAGCAGTACTTC.

This clonotype was picked up a small number of times. The chain links TRBV9 to TRBJ1-5; D gene uncertain. V lost 3 bases and J 6 bases, leaving 13 bases between the germline ends. The V gene's germline CDR1 is SGDLS and CDR2 YYNGEE. This CDR3 spans 14 amino acids. DNA of the CDR3: TGTGCCAGCAGCGGCGGCCTCTTGGGTCAGCCCCAGCATTTT. Its protein product is CASSGGLLGQPQHF.

The chain uses TRBV6-6 and TRBJ2-1, with D possibly matching TRBD2 (5 bases). The germline CDR1 and CDR2 sequences are MNHNY and SVGAGI (reference sequence). The ends were cut back, 6 bases at V and 7 bases at J, with 10 bases in the middle. The CDR3 is 12 residues long. The CDR3 region has the DNA TGTGCCAGCAGAACGGGGTCGAATGAGCAGTTCTTC. Encoded protein: CASRTGSNEQFF.

The CDR3 coding sequence is TGTGCCAGCAGTGATGGACAGGGGAGTTGGGAGACCCAGTACTTC. Protein sequence: CASSDGQGSWETQYF. The chain couples TRBV25-1 to TRBJ2-5, with TRBD1 identical over 9 bases. After removal of 3 bases from V and 5 bases from J, the junction contained 7 bases not matched to a gene. The CDR3 runs to 15 residues. CDR1 and CDR2 (germline): MGHDK, SYGVNS.

This clonotype was seen only a few times. V gene TRBV20-1 combines with J gene TRBJ1-6, with 10 bases lining up with TRBD1. After removal of 7 bases from V and 12 bases from J, the junction contained 6 bases not matched to a gene. The length of the CDR3 is 12 residues. Germline V lookup: CDR1 DFQATT, CDR2 SNEGSKA (reference sequence). The CDR3 nucleotides read TGCAGTGGGGGACAGGGGTTGGGACCCCTCCACTTT. Its protein is CSGGQGLGPLHF.

This clonotype was recorded a few times. This chain's CDR3 is CASRSGASDYGYTF. The CDR3 DNA reads as TGTGCCAGTAGGTCAGGGGCCTCCGACTATGGCTACACCTTC. This chain connects TRBV19 to TRBJ1-2; D possibly corresponds to TRBD1 (6 bases). This CDR3 contains 14 residues. The germline CDR1 and CDR2 sequences are LNHDA and SQIVND (reference sequence). Trimming took off 6 bases at V and 3 bases at J, with 14 bases between the two ends.

This clonotype was recorded a few times. This sequence joins TRBV6-2 or TRBV6-3 and TRBJ2-3; D unclear. The CDR3 extends over 13 amino acids. The germline CDR1 and CDR2 sequences are MNHEY and SVGEGT. Deletions cut 2 bases from V and 6 bases from J, with 9 bases between. The CDR3 loop reads CASSYTARDTQYF. CDR3 nucleotide sequence: TGTGCCAGCAGTTACACGGCCCGGGATACGCAGTATTTT.

The sample holds many counts of this clonotype. This chain uses TRBV29-1 with TRBJ2-1; 9 bases line up with TRBD1. The CDR3 is 12 amino acids. Germline-derived CDR1 and CDR2 are SQVTM and ANQGSEA. The V and J ends lost 7 bases and 6 bases, in that order; junction bases with no gene match: 4. The CDR3 sequence: CSETDRGNEQFF. The CDR3 coding sequence is TGCAGCGAAACGGACAGGGGCAATGAGCAGTTCTTC.

This clonotype occurred a few times. The V and J genes are TRBV2 and TRBJ1-5; 7 bases are a match to TRBD1. CDR3 size: 15 residues. The V segment lost 8 bases and the J segment 5 bases; nucleotides outside the gene matches: 12. The germline V gene encodes CDR1 SNHLY and CDR2 FYNNEI. This CDR3 reads CASRDRDLVDQPQHF. The CDR3 nucleotides read TGTGCCAGCCGCGACAGGGATCTGGTCGATCAGCCCCAGCATTTT.

There are a few counts of this clonotype. The chain uses TRBV7-2 and TRBJ2-1, with 9 bases fitting TRBD2. The CDR3 length is 15 residues. Germline CDR1 reads SGHTA; CDR2 reads FQGNSA. V lost 5 bases and J lost 7; bases outside the gene matches: 9. The DNA for the CDR3 is TGTGCCAGCAGCCGGCGGGGGGGCCAAGTAAATGAGCAGTTCTTC. Amino acids: CASSRRGGQVNEQFF.

This clonotype turned up a few times. The chain combines TRBV5-5 with TRBJ1-1; 7 positions match TRBD1. The CDR3 contains 15 residues. Germline trimming cut 5 bases from V and 3 bases from J; bases unmatched to any gene: 10. The V gene's germline CDR1 is SGHKS and CDR2 YYEKEE (reference sequence). CDR3 in DNA: TGTGCCAGCAGAAGTGGAGAGGGGGCTGACACTGAAGCTTTCTTT. It yields the protein CASRSGEGADTEAFF.

This clonotype occurred a few times. The chain couples TRBV12-3 or TRBV12-4 to TRBJ1-5; the D is unclear. The CDR3 covers 13 residues. V lost 3 bases and J lost 0, with 3 bases in between. The CDR3 loop is CASSLASNQPQHF. In DNA, the CDR3 is TGTGCCAGCAGTTTGGCTAGCAATCAGCCCCAGCATTTT.

This clonotype showed up just a few times. The chain uses TRBV2 and TRBJ1-5; tentatively, D is TRBD1 (5 bases). The CDR3 covers 13 residues. Germline values: CDR1 SNHLY, CDR2 FYNNEI. Trimming removed 7 bases from V and 7 bases from J, with 14 bases in between. CDR3 sequence reads: CASKGQPEQPQHF. The CDR3 DNA reads as TGTGCCAGCAAAGGACAACCGGAGCAGCCCCAGCATTTT.

This clonotype was seen more than once but under ten times. The chain employs TRBV5-5 and TRBJ1-5; D call uncertain. Germline V gives CDR1 SGHKS, CDR2 YYEKEE (reference sequence). Trimming removed 4 bases from V and 5 bases from J, with 16 bases in between. This CDR3 is 15 amino acids long. CDR3 nucleotides: TGTGCCAGCAGCCTAAAGTCCGGGCTGGATCAGCCCCAGCATTTT. Translation: CASSLKSGLDQPQHF.

In its sample, this clonotype was seen many times. The chain carries TRBV28 and TRBJ1-5; D uncertain. The V end was cut by 3 bases, the J end by 3 bases, with 6 bases between. CDR1 MDHEN and CDR2 SYDVKM come from the germline V gene. CDR3 length: 13 amino acids. The CDR3 spells CASSLDPNQPQHF. In nucleotides, the CDR3 is TGTGCCAGCAGTTTGGACCCCAATCAGCCCCAGCATTTT.

This clonotype was detected a few times. This chain connects TRBV9 to TRBJ1-1; TRBD1 might be the D (6 bases). The CDR3 sequence is 14 residues long. Germline V gene data show CDR1 as SGDLS and CDR2 as YYNGEE. Trimming shortened V by 3 bases and J by 6 bases, and 15 bases separated the two germline ends. Here the CDR3 DNA reads TGTGCCAGCAGCGAGGGGGGCAGGGTCCCTGAAGCTTTCTTT. Translated: CASSEGGRVPEAFF.

This clonotype was detected many times. V gene TRBV12-3 or TRBV12-4 combines with J gene TRBJ1-6; D gene uncertain. The V end lost 3 bases, the J end lost 9 bases, and 3 bases lay between the germline ends. The CDR3 runs 11 residues. The CDR3 sequence is CASSFGSPLHF. CDR3 coding DNA: TGTGCCAGCAGTTTTGGTTCACCCCTCCACTTT.

The sample holds a few counts of this clonotype. The genes are TRBV6-5 and TRBJ2-7, with D perhaps matching TRBD1 or TRBD2 (6 bases each). This CDR3 has 13 residues. The V end was cut by 6 bases, the J end by 1 base, with 10 bases between. The germline V gene encodes CDR1 MNHEY and CDR2 SVGAGI. CDR3 in DNA: TGTGCCAGCAGCAAGGGGGGTTCCTACGAGCAGTACTTC. Protein: CASSKGGSYEQYF.

This clonotype has more than one count but fewer than ten. This chain links TRBV6-6 with TRBJ1-2, with a tentative D call TRBD1 (5 bases). Germline lookup yields CDR1 MNHNY and CDR2 SVGAGI (reference sequence). This CDR3 is 12 amino acids long. V shed 5 bases and J shed 4 bases, with 8 bases lying between them. The CDR3 sequence: CASSLDSYGYTF. CDR3 DNA sequence: TGTGCCAGCAGTCTTGACAGCTATGGCTACACCTTC.

The rearrangement joins TRBV28 to TRBJ1-3, with a possible D match to TRBD1 (5 bases). The CDR3 is 14 amino acids. V lost 6 bases and J lost 2, with 11 bases in between. Germline V gene lookup returns CDR1 MDHEN and CDR2 SYDVKM. CDR3 amino acids: CASRRGGTGNTIYF. CDR3 nucleotides: TGTGCCAGCAGAAGGGGAGGTACTGGAAACACCATATATTTT.

The J gene is TRBJ1-6, the V gene TRBV12-3 or TRBV12-4, with TRBD1 as a possible D gene (6 bases). The ends were cut back, 8 bases at V and 6 bases at J, with 23 bases in the middle. The CDR3 is 17 amino acids. The CDR3, as DNA: TGTGCCAGCGGCCCGTCACCCTCGGGACAAGCTAATTCACCCCTCCACTTT. It is translated as CASGPSPSGQANSPLHF.

V usage is TRBV6-5 and J usage is TRBJ1-1; possibly TRBD1 for D (5 bases). CDR1 and CDR2 from the germline V gene are MNHEY and SVGAGI. The CDR3 is 14 residues long. With 2 bases removed from V and 5 bases from J, the gap between germline ends came to 12 bases. DNA for the CDR3: TGTGCCAGCAGTTACGGGGGTATTGTGACTGAAGCTTTCTTT. As protein: CASSYGGIVTEAFF.